The 16 T cell receptor beta chains in this list originate from one sample, sequenced in a study of T cell clonality in common variable immunodeficiency. Sequencing used immunoSEQ multiplex PCR; TCRdb keeps in-frame clones, though not all of them. The repertoire consists of about 35,000 clones, none detected only once. The specimen sequenced was peripheral blood mononuclear cells. These receptors came from a person aged 18-70 years in good health.

This clone was recorded many times. The part of the CDR3 DNA that was read is TGTGCCAGCAGTGCACTAGCGGGAGTAAACAATGAG. Amino acid sequence: CASSALAGVNNE. The whole CDR3 sequence is CASSALAGVNNEQFF. The chain has TRBV6-1 and TRBJ2-1, with 11 bases matching TRBD2. The missing CDR3 end, 3 residues past where the read stops, is filled in from the germline J gene. V was clipped by 4 bases and J by 5 bases; unmatched bases: 4. CDR3 length: 15 amino acids. Per germline, CDR1 MNHNS and CDR2 SASEGT.

This clone was recorded at least ten times. The sequence runs out 3 residues before the end of the CDR3; the remainder is reconstructed from the germline J gene. The V gene is TRBV5-6, the J gene TRBJ2-3; possible D gene TRBD1, 5 bases. CDR1 is SGHDT, CDR2 YYEEEE, per germline. CDR3 length equals 14 residues. Trimming removed 4 bases from V and 5 bases from J, with 14 bases in between. CDR3 residues: CASSLKGSGDTQYF. Incomplete CDR3 DNA: TGTGCCAGCAGCCTTAAGGGGTCGGGAGATACG. Full variable domain (rest looked up from reference TRBV5-6 and TRBJ2-3): DAGVTQSPTHLIKTRGQQVTLRCSPKSGHDTVSWYQQALGQGPQFIFQYYEEEERQRGNFPDRFSGHQFPNYSSELNVNALLLGDSALYLCASSLKGSGDTQYFGPGTRLTVL.

In this sample, this clone turned up many times. The CDR3 end is not reached by the read, which stops 3 residues before it; the germline J gene fills it in. The chain has TRBV2 and TRBJ2-5; TRBD1 aligns across 8 bases. Germline V gene data show CDR1 as SNHLY and CDR2 as FYNNEI. This CDR3 has 13 residues. Trimming cost V 3 bases and J 6 bases; bases outside gene matches: 3. CDR3 DNA (partial): TGTGCCAGCAGTGAGCGGACAGGGAAGACC. Protein: CASSERTGKT. The full CDR3 protein is CASSERTGKTQYF.

There are a few counts of this clone. The sequenced fragment ends 3 residues before the CDR3 boundary, so the rest is inferred from the germline J gene. The V and J genes are TRBV2 and TRBJ2-7; 7 positions match TRBD2. The length of the CDR3 is 16 residues. The V gene end was trimmed by 7 bases and the J gene end by 5 bases; junction bases not matched to a gene: 17. The germline V gene encodes CDR1 SNHLY and CDR2 FYNNEI. The covered CDR3 bases are TGTGCCAGCACGCAGCCGGGGACTACTAAGGCTAACGAG. Encoded protein: CASTQPGTTKANE. The complete CDR3 sequence is CASTQPGTTKANEQYF.

This clone was detected many times. The read is 3 residues too short to cover the CDR3 end, so that end is filled in from the germline J gene. The chain links TRBV20-1 to TRBJ2-2; 13 positions agree with TRBD2. Trimming cost V 6 bases and J 6 bases; bases outside gene matches: 7. The CDR3 has 15 amino acids. Germline CDR1 DFQATT, CDR2 SNEGSKA (reference sequence). Incomplete CDR3 DNA: TGCAGTGCGAGGGGGGGACTAGCGGGATCCGGGGAG. Protein: CSARGGLAGSGE. The complete CDR3 protein is CSARGGLAGSGELFF.

This clone was detected ten times or more. The read is 3 residues too short to cover the CDR3 end, so that end is filled in from the germline J gene. V gene TRBV11-2 combines with J gene TRBJ2-7; 7 bases are a match to TRBD2. The J segment lost 0 bases and the V segment lost 1 base, leaving 3 bases of the junction unmatched. CDR1 is SGHAT, CDR2 FQNNGV, per germline. The CDR3 runs 15 residues. This chain's CDR3 is CASSLGSSGSYEQYF. The DNA read from the CDR3 is TGTGCCAGCAGCTTAGGTTCTAGCGGCTCCTACGAG.

As concerns this clone: The read ends 3 residues early relative to the CDR3; the germline J gene fills the gap. The chain uses TRBV11-2 and TRBJ1-2; 7 nucleotides line up with TRBD1. Germline CDR1 SGHAT, CDR2 FQNNGV. The CDR3 runs to 13 residues. The covered CDR3 bases are TGTGCCAGCAGCTTACTCACAGGGGACGGC. Translation: CASSLLTGDG. The whole CDR3 region reads CASSLLTGDGYTF.

This clone was picked up many times. The read falls 3 residues short of the CDR3 end, and the missing part is taken from the germline J gene. This chain connects TRBV20-1 to TRBJ2-1; D possibly corresponds to TRBD1 (6 bases). Germline V gene lookup returns CDR1 DFQATT and CDR2 SNEGSKA (reference sequence). The V end was cut by 2 bases, the J end by 6 bases, with 17 bases between. CDR3 length equals 15 residues. The part of the CDR3 DNA that was read is TGCAGTGCTAGACCGACTTCAGGGGAAGGCAATGAG. It is translated as CSARPTSGEGNE. Given in full, the CDR3 is CSARPTSGEGNEQFF.

This clone has at least ten counts. Incomplete CDR3 DNA: TGTGCCAGCAGCTTCGGAGGGGATGACTACGAG. Protein sequence: CASSFGGDDYE. The full CDR3 protein reads CASSFGGDDYEQYF. The chain joins TRBV7-9 to TRBJ2-7; a weak D match, TRBD2 (6 bases). The observed sequence ends 3 residues before the CDR3 terminus, with the missing tail filled in from the germline J gene. Trimming shortened V by 3 bases and J by 3 bases, and 12 bases separated the two germline ends. CDR3 size: 14 residues. The V gene's germline CDR1 is SEHNR and CDR2 FQNEAQ (reference sequence).

This clone was seen repeatedly, ten times or more. The read terminates 3 residues before the CDR3 end, so the remaining end is supplied by the germline J gene. V usage is TRBV29-1 and J usage is TRBJ2-2; 7 bases line up with TRBD2. CDR1 and CDR2 (germline): SQVTM, ANQGSEA. The CDR3 spans 14 residues. Trimming cost V 7 bases and J 0 bases; bases outside gene matches: 5. The CDR3 reads CSAQGGANTGELFF. CDR3 DNA (partial): TGCAGCGCCCAGGGAGGGGCGAACACCGGGGAG.

On this clone: Read coverage stops 3 residues before the CDR3 terminus; the germline J gene supplies the remainder. The rearrangement joins TRBV20-1 to TRBJ2-7, with 15 bases aligning to TRBD2. Trimming took 5 bases from V and 2 from J; bases not matched to a gene: 4. Germline-derived CDR1 and CDR2 are DFQATT and SNEGSKA (reference sequence). This CDR3 region has 15 residues. CDR3 region: CSALGLAGGTYEQYF. Incomplete CDR3 DNA: TGCAGTGCTCTCGGACTAGCGGGAGGGACCTACGAG.

This clone was counted ten times or more. The read falls 3 residues short of the CDR3 end, and the missing part is taken from the germline J gene. V and J are TRBV5-6 and TRBJ2-4; 7 nucleotides align to TRBD1. After removal of 0 bases from V and 9 bases from J, the junction contained 9 bases not matched to a gene. The CDR3 totals 15 residues. Germline-derived CDR1 and CDR2 are SGHDT and YYEEEE. CDR3 bases read: TGTGCCAGCAGCTTGGCCGTGACAGGGTCGGGCATT. Translated, it gives CASSLAVTGSGI. The entire CDR3 protein is CASSLAVTGSGIQYF.

A word on this clone: Read sequence stops 3 residues before the CDR3 end, and the germline J gene provides the missing end. The chain is built from TRBV30 and TRBJ2-3, with 10 positions matching TRBD1. The CDR3 spans 16 residues. CDR1 GTSNPN and CDR2 SVGIG come from the germline V gene (reference sequence). CDR3 DNA, as far as it was read: TGTGCCTGGAGCCGGGGACAGGGGATTATTCAAGAGACG. This codes for CAWSRGQGIIQET. The complete CDR3 protein is CAWSRGQGIIQETQYF.

This clone was detected a few times. The read ends 3 residues early relative to the CDR3; the germline J gene fills the gap. V usage is TRBV7-2 and J usage is TRBJ2-1, with TRBD1 identical over 9 bases. With 5 bases clipped from V and 5 bases from J, the junction kept 4 bases outside the gene matches. The CDR3 runs to 14 residues. The germline V gene encodes CDR1 SGHTA and CDR2 FQGNSA. The sequenced CDR3 bases are TGTGCCAGCAGCGTGGGACAGGGCCACAATGAG. This translates into CASSVGQGHNE. The full CDR3 sequence reads CASSVGQGHNEQFF.

This clone was counted many times. CDR3 DNA (partial): TGCAGTGTAAGCTGGGCATACAATGAG. Amino acids: CSVSWAYNE. The whole CDR3 protein is CSVSWAYNEQFF. This sequence joins TRBV20-1 and TRBJ2-1; no definite D call. The observed sequence ends 3 residues before the CDR3 terminus, with the missing tail filled in from the germline J gene. V lost 7 bases and J lost 4, with 11 bases in between. The CDR3 consists of 12 residues. The germline V gene has CDR1 DFQATT and CDR2 SNEGSKA (reference sequence).

This clone was found many times. The read falls 3 residues short of the CDR3 end, and the missing part is taken from the germline J gene. The chain employs TRBV6-4 and TRBJ1-1, with D perhaps matching TRBD1 (6 bases). This CDR3 comprises 13 residues. Germline-derived CDR1 and CDR2 are MRHNA and SNTAGT. V gave up 6 bases and J gave up 6 bases, with 14 bases separating them. The CDR3 DNA, read in part, is TGTGCCAGCAGCCTGGTGGAGGGGGCTGAA. Translated, it gives CASSLVEGAE. The complete CDR3 protein is CASSLVEGAEAFF.